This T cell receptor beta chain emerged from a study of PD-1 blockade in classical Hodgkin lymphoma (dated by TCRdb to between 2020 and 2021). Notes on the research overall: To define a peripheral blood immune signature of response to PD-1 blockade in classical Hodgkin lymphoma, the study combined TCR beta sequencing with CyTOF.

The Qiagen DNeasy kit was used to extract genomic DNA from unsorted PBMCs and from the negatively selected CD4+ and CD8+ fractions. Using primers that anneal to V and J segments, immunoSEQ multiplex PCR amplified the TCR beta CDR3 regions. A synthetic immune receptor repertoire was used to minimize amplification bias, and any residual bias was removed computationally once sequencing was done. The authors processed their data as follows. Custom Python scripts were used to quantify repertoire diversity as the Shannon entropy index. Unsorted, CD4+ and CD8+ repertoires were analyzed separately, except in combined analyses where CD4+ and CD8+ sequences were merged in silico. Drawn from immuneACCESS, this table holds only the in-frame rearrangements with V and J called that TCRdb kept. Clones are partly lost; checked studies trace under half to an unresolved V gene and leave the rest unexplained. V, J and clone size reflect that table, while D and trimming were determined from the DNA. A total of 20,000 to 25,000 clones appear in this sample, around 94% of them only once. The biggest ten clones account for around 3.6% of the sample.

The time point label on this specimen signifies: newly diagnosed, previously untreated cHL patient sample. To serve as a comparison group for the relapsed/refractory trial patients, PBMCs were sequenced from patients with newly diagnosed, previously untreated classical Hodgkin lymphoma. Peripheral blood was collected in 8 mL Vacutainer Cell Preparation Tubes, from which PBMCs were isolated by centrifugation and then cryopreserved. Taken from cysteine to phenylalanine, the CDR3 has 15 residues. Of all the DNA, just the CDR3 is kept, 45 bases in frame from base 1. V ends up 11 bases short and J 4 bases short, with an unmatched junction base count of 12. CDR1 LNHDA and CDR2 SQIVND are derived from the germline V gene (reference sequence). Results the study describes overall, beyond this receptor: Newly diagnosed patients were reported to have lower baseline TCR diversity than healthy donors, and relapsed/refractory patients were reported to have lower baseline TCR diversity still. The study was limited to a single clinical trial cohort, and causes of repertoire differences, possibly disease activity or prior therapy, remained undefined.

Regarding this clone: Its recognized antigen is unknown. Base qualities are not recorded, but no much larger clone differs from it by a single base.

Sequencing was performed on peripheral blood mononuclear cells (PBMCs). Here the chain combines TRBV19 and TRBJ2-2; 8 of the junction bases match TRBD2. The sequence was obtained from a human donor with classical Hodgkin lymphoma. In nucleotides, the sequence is TGTGCCGGTGGGGGAGCGGGAGTTGGCACCGGGGAGCTGTTTTTT. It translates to CAGGGAGVGTGELFF.